The rows below give T cell receptor beta chains drawn from one sample of a study of PD-L1 blockade in urothelial cancer. Clones were sequenced by immunoSEQ multiplex PCR, and TCRdb holds only the in-frame ones, with some missing. The sample lists 48,000 or so clones, around 86% occurring once. Sample: PBMCs, taken around atezolizumab (anti-PD-L1) treatment. Receptors originate from a man in his fifties or sixties with urothelial cancer. CDR3s include the opening cysteine and the closing phenylalanine or tryptophan. A D gene is named only where the DNA matches it firmly. Part of the rows lack a size; the others show once, few, many or a class for expanded clones.

v_call	clone_size	d_call	j_call	cdr3_aa	cdr3_nt
TRBV7-2	once	-	TRBJ2-1	CASSLANTVPYNEQFF	TGTGCCAGCAGCTTAGCGAACACAGTTCCTTACAATGAGCAGTTCTTC
TRBV18	-	TRBD1	TRBJ2-7	CASSPRLPGQTYEQYF	TGTGCCAGCTCACCGCGGCTCCCGGGACAGACCTACGAGCAGTACTTC
TRBV30	few	-	TRBJ2-1	CAWSVAGNEQFF	TGTGCCTGGAGTGTGGCAGGCAATGAGCAGTTCTTC
TRBV4-1	-	TRBD2	TRBJ2-4	CASSPRGLAGNIQYF	TGCGCCAGCAGCCCGCGCGGACTAGCGGGGAACATTCAGTACTTC
TRBV5-1	few	-	TRBJ1-6	CASSLGSQGPLYNSPLHF	TGCGCCAGCAGCTTGGGGTCGCAGGGGCCCCTTTATAATTCACCCCTCCACTTT
TRBV27	-	TRBD2	TRBJ2-3	CASSLIGGAGDTQYF	TGTGCCAGCAGTTTAATCGGGGGGGCCGGGGATACGCAGTATTTT
TRBV4-1	-	TRBD2	TRBJ2-3	CASSQDTSGGFGDTQYF	TGCGCCAGCAGCCAAGATACTAGCGGGGGGTTCGGAGATACGCAGTATTTT
TRBV9	-	TRBD2	TRBJ2-3	CASSVLAGGTDTQYF	TGTGCCAGCAGCGTATTAGCGGGAGGCACAGATACGCAGTATTTT
TRBV5-1	-	-	TRBJ1-3	CASSWRGASGNTIYF	TGCGCCAGCAGCTGGAGGGGCGCCTCTGGAAACACCATATATTTT
TRBV5-6	-	TRBD2	TRBJ2-7	CASSYGTSISHEQYF	TGTGCCAGCAGCTACGGGACTAGTATTTCCCACGAGCAGTACTTC
TRBV6-1	-	TRBD1	TRBJ2-2	CASGGQGGNTGELFF	TGTGCCAGCGGGGGACAGGGGGGGAACACCGGGGAGCTGTTTTTT
TRBV11-1	-	-	TRBJ2-7	CASSLERSYEQYF	TGTGCCAGCAGCTTAGAACGGTCCTACGAGCAGTACTTC
TRBV7-8	-	-	TRBJ2-7	CASRQDISKVYEQYF	TGTGCCAGCAGACAGGACATTTCGAAGGTCTACGAGCAGTACTTC
TRBV19	-	TRBD1	TRBJ2-1	CASSIGDRGLNNEQFF	TGTGCCAGTAGTATTGGGGACAGGGGGCTTAACAATGAGCAGTTCTTC
TRBV7-2	-	-	TRBJ1-2	CASSLTHFGAGANYGYTF	TGTGCCAGCAGCTTAACCCACTTCGGGGCAGGGGCGAACTATGGCTACACCTTC
TRBV30	-	-	TRBJ1-3	CAWSVRRQSYGNTIYF	TGTGCCTGGAGTGTACGTCGACAATCGTATGGAAACACCATATATTTT
TRBV18	-	TRBD1	TRBJ2-7	CASSPSLPGQGPGEQYF	TGTGCCAGCTCACCCTCGCTCCCGGGACAGGGCCCTGGGGAGCAGTACTTC
TRBV7-3	few	TRBD1	TRBJ1-4	CASSLKTGGWSNEKLFF	TGTGCCAGCAGCCTGAAGACAGGGGGCTGGTCTAATGAAAAACTGTTTTTT
TRBV28	-	TRBD1	TRBJ2-7	CASSPRRGLYEQYF	TGTGCCAGCAGTCCCCGAAGGGGGCTGTACGAGCAGTACTTC
TRBV21-1	-	-	TRBJ2-5	CASILGDRGFETQYF	TGTGCCAGCATCCTGGGGGACAGGGGTTTTGAGACCCAGTACTTC
TRBV5-6	few	-	TRBJ1-5	CASSLRQVETQHF	TGTGCCAGCAGCTTACGACAGGTGGAGACCCAGCATTTT
TRBV27	-	-	TRBJ2-7	CASRPYRVGEQYF	TGTGCCAGCAGGCCCTACAGGGTAGGCGAGCAGTACTTC
TRBV2	few	TRBD1	TRBJ1-1	CASSSLQGAEAFF	TGTGCCAGCAGTTCCTTACAGGGGGCTGAAGCTTTCTTT
TRBV7-9	-	-	TRBJ2-5	CASSYGGYQETQYF	TGTGCCAGCAGCTACGGAGGGTACCAAGAGACCCAGTACTTC
TRBV7-2	once	-	TRBJ2-1	CASSLGLSSYNEQFF	TGTGCCAGCAGCTTAGGCCTAAGCTCCTACAATGAGCAGTTCTTC
TRBV19	-	-	TRBJ1-5	CASSIVRYSNQPQHF	TGTGCCAGTAGTATCGTGCGGTATAGCAATCAGCCCCAGCATTTT
TRBV11-2	-	-	TRBJ2-5	CASNRNRVGETQYF	TGTGCCAGCAACCGAAACAGGGTAGGAGAGACCCAGTACTTC
TRBV13	-	TRBD2	TRBJ2-3	CASRRGGTDTQYF	TGTGCCAGCAGGCGGGGGGGCACAGATACGCAGTATTTT
TRBV6-4	few	TRBD1	TRBJ1-5	CASSDSTVRRWTGRNQPQHF	TGTGCCAGCAGTGACTCGACGGTACGGCGTTGGACAGGGCGCAATCAGCCCCAGCATTTT
TRBV29-1	-	-	TRBJ2-3	CSIRGGNTQYF	TGCAGCATTAGGGGGGGGAATACGCAGTATTTT
TRBV10-3	-	TRBD2	TRBJ2-5	CAISVGTSEETQYF	TGTGCCATCAGTGTTGGGACTAGCGAAGAGACCCAGTACTTC
TRBV6-1	-	TRBD1	TRBJ1-2	CASSGGTAPNYGYTF	TGTGCCAGCAGTGGAGGGACAGCTCCTAACTATGGCTACACCTTC
TRBV28	-	TRBD1	TRBJ1-2	CASSPGQGWNGYTF	TGTGCCAGCAGTCCCGGACAGGGGTGGAATGGCTACACCTTC
TRBV19	few	-	TRBJ1-2	CASSTLREANYGYTF	TGTGCCAGTAGTACCCTCAGGGAGGCTAACTATGGCTACACCTTC
TRBV2	-	TRBD1	TRBJ1-4	CASSERTGGDEKLFF	TGTGCCAGCAGTGAACGGACAGGAGGGGATGAAAAACTGTTTTTT
TRBV29-1	-	TRBD1	TRBJ2-1	CSVVEGAVGNEQFF	TGCAGCGTTGTTGAGGGGGCGGTAGGCAATGAGCAGTTCTTC
TRBV10-1	once	TRBD1	TRBJ2-7	CASSENRGSYEQYF	TGCGCCAGCAGTGAGAACAGGGGCTCCTACGAGCAGTACTTC
TRBV29-1	-	-	TRBJ1-5	CSVGRGVNQPQHF	TGCAGCGTTGGCAGGGGAGTCAATCAGCCCCAGCATTTT
TRBV5-4	-	-	TRBJ2-5	CASSLGQRQETQYF	TGTGCCAGCAGCTTGGGGCAGCGGCAAGAGACCCAGTACTTC
TRBV4-3	-	-	TRBJ2-7	CASSQDSQVLKQYF	TGCGCCAGCAGCCAAGATTCCCAGGTTCTTAAGCAGTACTTC
TRBV7-6	-	TRBD2	TRBJ2-1	CASSLGGGEQFF	TGTGCCAGCAGCTTAGGGGGGGGTGAGCAGTTCTTC
TRBV19	-	-	TRBJ2-3	CASSPDRQAGDTQYF	TGTGCCAGTAGTCCAGACAGACAGGCAGGGGATACGCAGTATTTT
TRBV6-1	-	TRBD1	TRBJ1-5	CASSVDRGNQPQHF	TGTGCCAGCAGTGTGGACAGGGGCAATCAGCCCCAGCATTTT
TRBV2	-	-	TRBJ1-2	CAIPGVGGTYGYTF	TGTGCCATCCCTGGAGTGGGAGGGACCTATGGCTACACCTTC
TRBV5-1	-	TRBD1	TRBJ1-3	CASSPYRGGGNTIYF	TGCGCCAGCAGCCCGTACAGGGGAGGTGGAAACACCATATATTTT
TRBV5-1	once	TRBD2	TRBJ2-5	CASSLRTSGGDNIQETQYF	TGCGCCAGCAGCTTGAGAACTAGCGGGGGGGACAATATACAAGAGACCCAGTACTTC
TRBV2	few	-	TRBJ1-2	CASSSQGNYGYTF	TGTGCCAGCAGTTCCCAGGGGAACTATGGCTACACCTTC
TRBV5-6	once	-	TRBJ1-1	CASSFGTEAFF	TGTGCCAGCAGCTTCGGCACTGAAGCTTTCTTT
TRBV6-5	-	-	TRBJ2-2	CASSYDRAGSGELFF	TGTGCCAGCAGTTACGATAGGGCGGGGTCCGGGGAGCTGTTTTTT
TRBV7-2	-	TRBD1	TRBJ1-4	CASSSSGGTGLFF	TGTGCCAGCAGCTCGAGCGGGGGGACAGGACTGTTTTTT
TRBV11-2	once	TRBD1	TRBJ2-7	CASSLQGQSLYEQYF	TGTGCCAGCAGCCTCCAGGGACAGTCACTCTACGAGCAGTACTTC
TRBV5-4	-	TRBD2	TRBJ2-1	CASRAGGSDEQFF	TGTGCCAGCAGGGCGGGAGGGAGCGATGAGCAGTTCTTC
TRBV5-6	-	-	TRBJ1-5	CASSSGEWGPDQPQHF	TGTGCCAGCAGCTCCGGGGAGTGGGGGCCCGATCAGCCCCAGCATTTT
TRBV11-2	-	-	TRBJ2-6	CASSTTGSGANVLTF	TGTGCCAGCAGCACAACAGGTTCTGGGGCCAACGTCCTGACTTTC
TRBV6-1	few	TRBD1	TRBJ1-4	CASRTGQATNEKLFF	TGTGCCAGCAGAACGGGACAGGCAACTAATGAAAAACTGTTTTTT
TRBV30	few	TRBD1	TRBJ1-1	CAWKYAGQKNTEAFF	TGTGCCTGGAAGTACGCGGGACAGAAGAACACTGAAGCTTTCTTT
TRBV2	-	TRBD1	TRBJ1-2	CASKIGQGDGYTF	TGTGCCAGCAAGATAGGACAGGGTGATGGCTACACCTTC
TRBV6-5	once	TRBD1	TRBJ2-7	CASSYPTGTATYKQYF	TGTGCCAGCAGTTACCCCACCGGGACAGCTACTTATAAGCAGTACTTC
TRBV19	-	TRBD1	TRBJ1-2	CAGRTGGTDGYTF	TGTGCCGGAAGAACAGGGGGCACGGATGGCTACACCTTC
TRBV9	once	TRBD2	TRBJ2-1	CASSVWSLAGTEQFF	TGTGCCAGCAGCGTATGGTCGCTAGCGGGGACTGAGCAGTTCTTC